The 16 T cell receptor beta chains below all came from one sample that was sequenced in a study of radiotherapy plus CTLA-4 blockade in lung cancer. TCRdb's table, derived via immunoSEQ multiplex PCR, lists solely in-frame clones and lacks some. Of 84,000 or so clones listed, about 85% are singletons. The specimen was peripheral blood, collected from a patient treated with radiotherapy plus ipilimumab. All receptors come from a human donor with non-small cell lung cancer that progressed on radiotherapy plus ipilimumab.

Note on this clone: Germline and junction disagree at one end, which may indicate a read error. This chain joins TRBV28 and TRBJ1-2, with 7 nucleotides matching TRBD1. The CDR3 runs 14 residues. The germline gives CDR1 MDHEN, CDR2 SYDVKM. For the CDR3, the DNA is TGTGCCAGCAGTTCGTCTACAGGGGTTACTATTTCGGCCTTC. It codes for CASSSSTGVTISAF.

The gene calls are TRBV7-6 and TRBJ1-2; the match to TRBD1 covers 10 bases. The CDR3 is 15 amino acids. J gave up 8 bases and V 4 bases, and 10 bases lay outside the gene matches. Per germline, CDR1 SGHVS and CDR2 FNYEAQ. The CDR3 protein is CASSSRATGGDGYTF. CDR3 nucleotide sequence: TGTGCCAGCAGCTCCCGGGCGACAGGGGGCGACGGCTACACCTTC.

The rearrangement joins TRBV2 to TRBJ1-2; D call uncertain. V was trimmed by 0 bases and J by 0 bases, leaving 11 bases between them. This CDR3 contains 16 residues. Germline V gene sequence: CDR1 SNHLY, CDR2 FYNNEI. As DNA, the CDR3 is TGTGCCAGCAGTGAAGCCCCCTGGCGGGCTAACTATGGCTACACCTTC. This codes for CASSEAPWRANYGYTF. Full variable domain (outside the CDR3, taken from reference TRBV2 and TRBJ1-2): EPEVTQTPSHQVTQMGQEVILRCVPISNHLYFYWYRQILGQKVEFLVSFYNNEISEKSEIFDDQFSVERPDGSNFTLKIRSTKLEDSAMYFCASSEAPWRANYGYTFGSGTRLTVV.

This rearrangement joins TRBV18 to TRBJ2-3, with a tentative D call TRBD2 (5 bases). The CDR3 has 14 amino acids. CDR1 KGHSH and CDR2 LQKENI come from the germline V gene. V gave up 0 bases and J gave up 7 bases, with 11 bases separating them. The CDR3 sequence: CASSPPSGAHTQYF. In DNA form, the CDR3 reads TGTGCCAGCTCACCACCGAGCGGCGCACATACGCAGTATTTT.

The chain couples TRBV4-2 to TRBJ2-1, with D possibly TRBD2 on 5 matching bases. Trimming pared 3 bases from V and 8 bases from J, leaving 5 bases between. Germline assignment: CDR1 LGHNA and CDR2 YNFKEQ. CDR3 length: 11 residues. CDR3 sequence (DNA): TGTGCCAGCAGCCAGGGAGATGAGCAGTTCTTC. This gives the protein CASSQGDEQFF.

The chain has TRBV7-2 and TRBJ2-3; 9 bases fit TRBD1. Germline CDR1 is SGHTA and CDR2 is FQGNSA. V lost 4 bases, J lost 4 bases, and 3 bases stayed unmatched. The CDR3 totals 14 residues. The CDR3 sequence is CASSWDRVADTQYF. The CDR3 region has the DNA TGTGCCAGCAGCTGGGACAGGGTTGCAGATACGCAGTATTTT.

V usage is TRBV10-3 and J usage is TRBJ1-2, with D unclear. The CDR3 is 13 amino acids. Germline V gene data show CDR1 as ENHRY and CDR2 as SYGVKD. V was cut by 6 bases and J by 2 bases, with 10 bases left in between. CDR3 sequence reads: CAISVGLNYGYTF. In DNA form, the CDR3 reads TGTGCCATCAGCGTCGGACTCAACTATGGCTACACCTTC.

The CDR3 protein is CASSLQGGHEQYF. The CDR3, as DNA: TGTGCCAGCAGCCTACAGGGGGGCCACGAGCAGTACTTC. The chain is built from TRBV5-4 and TRBJ2-7; 8 positions agree with TRBD1. Germline values: CDR1 SGHNT, CDR2 YYREEE (reference sequence). The CDR3 length is 13 residues. Germline trimming cut 4 bases from V and 5 bases from J; bases unmatched to any gene: 5.

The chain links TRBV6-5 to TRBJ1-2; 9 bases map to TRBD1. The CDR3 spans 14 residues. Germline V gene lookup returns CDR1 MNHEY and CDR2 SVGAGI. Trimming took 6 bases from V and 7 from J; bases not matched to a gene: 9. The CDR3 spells CASSPRDRVGGYTF. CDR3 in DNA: TGTGCCAGCAGCCCCAGGGACAGGGTTGGTGGCTACACCTTC.

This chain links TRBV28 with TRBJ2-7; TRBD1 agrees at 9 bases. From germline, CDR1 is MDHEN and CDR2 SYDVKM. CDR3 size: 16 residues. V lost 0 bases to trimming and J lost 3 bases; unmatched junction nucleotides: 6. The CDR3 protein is CASSLWDGTGSYEQYF. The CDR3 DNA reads TGTGCCAGCAGTTTATGGGACGGGACAGGGAGCTACGAGCAGTACTTC.

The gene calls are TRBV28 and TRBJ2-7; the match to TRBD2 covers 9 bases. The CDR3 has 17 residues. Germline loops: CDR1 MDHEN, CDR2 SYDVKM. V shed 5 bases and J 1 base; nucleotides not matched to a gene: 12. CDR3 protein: CASSPLILAGPSYEQYF. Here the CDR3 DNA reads TGTGCCAGCAGTCCCCTCATCCTAGCGGGACCATCCTACGAGCAGTACTTC.

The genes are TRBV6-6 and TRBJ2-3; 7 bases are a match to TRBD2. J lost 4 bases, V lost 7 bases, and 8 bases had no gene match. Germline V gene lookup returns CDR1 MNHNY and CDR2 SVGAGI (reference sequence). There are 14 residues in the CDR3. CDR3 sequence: CASNGRESADTQYF. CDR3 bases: TGTGCCAGCAATGGGCGGGAGAGCGCAGATACGCAGTATTTT.

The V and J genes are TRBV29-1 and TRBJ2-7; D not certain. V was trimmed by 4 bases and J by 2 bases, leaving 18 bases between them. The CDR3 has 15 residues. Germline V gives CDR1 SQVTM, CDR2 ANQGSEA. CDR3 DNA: TGCAGCGTTGCGCCCCGGGCGACCGGTACCTACGAGCAGTACTTC. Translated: CSVAPRATGTYEQYF.

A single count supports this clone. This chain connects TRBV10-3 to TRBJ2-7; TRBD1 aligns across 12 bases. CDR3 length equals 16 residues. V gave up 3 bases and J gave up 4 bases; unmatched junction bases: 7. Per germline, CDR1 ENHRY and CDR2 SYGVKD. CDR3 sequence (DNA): TGTGCCATCAGTGATGGGGGACAGGGGGCCCCTTACGAGCAGTACTTC. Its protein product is CAISDGGQGAPYEQYF.

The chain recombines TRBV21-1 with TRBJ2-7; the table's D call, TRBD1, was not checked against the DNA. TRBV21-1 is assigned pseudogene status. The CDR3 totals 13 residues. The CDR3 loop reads CASNRDRGHEQYF. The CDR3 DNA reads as TGTGCCAGCAACCGGGACAGGGGCCACGAGCAGTACTTC.

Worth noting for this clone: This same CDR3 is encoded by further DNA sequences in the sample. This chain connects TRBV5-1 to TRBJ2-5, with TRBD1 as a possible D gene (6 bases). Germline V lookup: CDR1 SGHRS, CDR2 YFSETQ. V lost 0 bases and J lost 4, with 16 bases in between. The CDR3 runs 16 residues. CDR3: CASSLGGRGYGETQYF. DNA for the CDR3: TGCGCCAGCAGCTTGGGGGGCAGGGGTTACGGAGAGACCCAGTACTTC.